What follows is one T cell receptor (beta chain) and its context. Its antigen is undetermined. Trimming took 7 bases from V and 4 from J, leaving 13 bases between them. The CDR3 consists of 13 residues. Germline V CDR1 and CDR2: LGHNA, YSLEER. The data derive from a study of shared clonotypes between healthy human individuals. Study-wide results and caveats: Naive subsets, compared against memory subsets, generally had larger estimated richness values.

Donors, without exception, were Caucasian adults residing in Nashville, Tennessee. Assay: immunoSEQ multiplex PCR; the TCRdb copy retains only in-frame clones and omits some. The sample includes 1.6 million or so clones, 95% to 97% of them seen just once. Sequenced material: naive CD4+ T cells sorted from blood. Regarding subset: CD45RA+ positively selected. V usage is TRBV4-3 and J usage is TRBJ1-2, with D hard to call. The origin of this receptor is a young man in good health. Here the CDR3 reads CASKGPPSYGYTF. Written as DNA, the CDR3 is TGCGCCAGCAAAGGACCGCCTAGCTATGGCTACACCTTC.